This T cell receptor beta chain was captured by sequencing in a study of T cell responses to AZD1222 COVID-19 vaccine. Findings and limits, study-wide: It was only after the peak T cell response that any repertoires were sampled. CD4 TCRs covered the whole spike, strongest at regions 160-218 and 743-854.

Trimming at V came to 5 bases and at J to 0 bases, leaving 3 bases not matched to a gene. The CDR3 sequence is 14 residues long. The germline V gene encodes CDR1 MNHEY and CDR2 SVGAGI. About this clone: The antigen is unknown.

Assay used: immunoSEQ multiplex PCR; TCRdb lists only in-frame clones, some missing. The data show some 99,000 clones, roughly 88% seen once. The clonotype comes from an adult in good health. Material: peripheral blood, obtained on day 0 of AZD1222 vaccination. The chain has TRBV6-5 and TRBJ1-1; 7 nucleotides align to TRBD1. In DNA form, the CDR3 reads TGTGCCAGCAGTCCGGGACAGATGAACACTGAAGCTTTCTTT. Residues: CASSPGQMNTEAFF.